These 19 T cell receptor beta chains were sequenced from one sample in a study of blood T cell repertoires in COVID-19 (dated by TCRdb to about 2020). The method behind the library was the immunoSEQ multiplex PCR assay. The table was pulled from immuneACCESS by TCRdb, which kept in-frame rearrangements only. Such tables lose some clones; where checked, under half of the loss comes from unresolved V genes, and the rest has no known cause. In this sample the table shows 150,000 to 200,000 clones, 80% to 90% of which occur a single time. The ten largest make up roughly 8.7% of the sample. The material sequenced was peripheral blood. These receptor sequences come from a man between 50 and 59 years old with active or convalescent COVID-19.

The rearrangement links TRBV6-6 to TRBJ1-2, with D perhaps matching TRBD1 (6 bases). The CDR3 consists of 13 residues. Trimming took off 6 bases at V and 4 bases at J, with 12 bases between the two ends. From germline, CDR1 is MNHNY and CDR2 SVGAGI (reference sequence). Here the CDR3 reads CASSPDRSYGYTF. The CDR3 DNA is TGTGCCAGCAGCCCCGACAGGTCCTATGGCTACACCTTC.

The genes are TRBV5-1 and TRBJ2-7, with a possible D match to TRBD2 (5 bases). Germline values: CDR1 SGHRS, CDR2 YFSETQ. The CDR3 length is 15 residues. Deletions cut 0 bases from V and 1 base from J, with 11 bases between. The CDR3 region has the DNA TGCGCCAGCAGCTTGGCCGGCAGCGGATCCTACGAGCAGTACTTC. Protein: CASSLAGSGSYEQYF.

The V gene is TRBV9, the J gene TRBJ2-3, with D possibly matching TRBD1 (5 bases). V lost 6 bases to trimming and J lost 4 bases, with 12 bases between them. The V gene's germline CDR1 is SGDLS and CDR2 YYNGEE. This CDR3 is built from 13 residues. CDR3 region: CASNPQAADTQYF. As DNA, the CDR3 is TGTGCCAGCAACCCACAGGCTGCAGATACGCAGTATTTT.

V and J are TRBV5-4 and TRBJ1-1; unclear D gene. V was trimmed by 0 bases and J by 9 bases, leaving 9 bases between them. The germline V gene has CDR1 SGHNT and CDR2 YYREEE (reference sequence). CDR3 length: 12 residues. The DNA for the CDR3 is TGTGCCAGCAGCTTGGCCGCGGGCAAAGCTTTCTTT. Its translation: CASSLAAGKAFF.

The chain couples TRBV3-1 (or the pseudogene TRBV3-2) to TRBJ2-7; 9 bases line up with TRBD1. The germline gives CDR1 LGHDT, CDR2 YNNKEL (reference sequence). J gave up 2 bases and V 4 bases, and 3 bases lay outside the gene matches. The length of the CDR3 is 14 residues. This CDR3 is CASSLGTGPYEQYF. CDR3 coding DNA: TGTGCCAGCAGCCTCGGGACAGGGCCCTACGAGCAGTACTTC.

This chain joins TRBV25-1 and TRBJ1-1; TRBD1 matches 11 bases. This CDR3 is built from 16 residues. The germline gives CDR1 MGHDK, CDR2 SYGVNS. V gave up 5 bases and J gave up 4 bases; unmatched junction bases: 9. CDR3 in DNA: TGTGCCAGCAGTCCCTCTCTGGGGACAGGGGGCACTGAAGCTTTCTTT. This encodes CASSPSLGTGGTEAFF.

The chain joins TRBV5-4 to TRBJ2-5; 12 bases are shared with TRBD1. The CDR3 contains 18 residues. Germline trimming cut 3 bases from V and 2 bases from J; bases unmatched to any gene: 11. CDR1 is SGHNT, CDR2 YYREEE, per germline (reference sequence). CDR3 nucleotide sequence: TGTGCCAGCAGCTCACCGGGACAGGGGGCGCGGGGTCAAGAGACCCAGTACTTC. Protein: CASSSPGQGARGQETQYF.

The CDR3 DNA sequence: TGTGCCAGCAGTGAATATGGGGCGACCGGCGAGCAGTACTTC. Its protein is CASSEYGATGEQYF. This chain joins TRBV25-1 and TRBJ2-7; TRBD1 might be the D (5 bases). The CDR3 length is 14 residues. Germline assignment: CDR1 MGHDK and CDR2 SYGVNS. The V end lost 0 bases, the J end lost 6 bases, and 12 bases lay between the germline ends.

This chain links TRBV6-5 with TRBJ1-1; no firm D call. V was shortened by 6 bases and J by 10 bases, with 21 bases between the two germline ends. Per the germline V gene, CDR1 is MNHEY and CDR2 is SVGAGI. This CDR3 is built from 14 residues. The DNA of the CDR3 is TGTGCCAGCAGCCGCATTACCGACACCCCTGGAGCTTTCTTT. Protein: CASSRITDTPGAFF.

This rearrangement joins TRBV9 to TRBJ2-1; 11 positions match TRBD2. In germline, CDR1 is SGDLS, CDR2 YYNGEE. The CDR3 is 16 residues long. J lost 8 bases, V lost 1 base, and 8 bases had no gene match. The DNA for the CDR3 is TGTGCCAGCAGCGTATCGGCTAGCGGGGGGTTGTATGAGCAGTTCTTC. This encodes CASSVSASGGLYEQFF.

This clone was seen only once. The chain combines TRBV9 with TRBJ2-7; D may be TRBD2 (5 bases). Trimming cost V 0 bases and J 0 bases, with 13 bases left between them. Germline lookup yields CDR1 SGDLS and CDR2 YYNGEE. CDR3 size: 16 residues. The CDR3 reads CASSVATTGSSYEQYF. CDR3 nucleotide sequence: TGTGCCAGCAGCGTAGCTACGACGGGGTCCTCCTACGAGCAGTACTTC.

This CDR3 reads CASSSGLAGAYEQYF. The CDR3 DNA reads as TGTGCCAGCAGTTCAGGACTAGCGGGCGCGTACGAGCAGTACTTC. The V and J genes are TRBV27 and TRBJ2-7, with TRBD2 matching 11 bases. Looked up from germline, CDR1 is MNHEY and CDR2 is SMNVEV (reference sequence). The CDR3 extends over 15 amino acids. V shed 4 bases, J shed 4 bases, and the junction held 6 bases outside the gene matches.

This clone has a single count. The chain recombines TRBV7-3 with TRBJ2-1; 9 bases are a match to TRBD2. Germline trimming cut 5 bases from V and 5 bases from J; bases unmatched to any gene: 7. This CDR3 region has 15 residues. In germline, CDR1 is SGHTA, CDR2 FQGTGA. CDR3 sequence (DNA): TGTGCCAGCAGCAGCGGGGGGCTAACACACAATGAGCAGTTCTTC. Protein product: CASSSGGLTHNEQFF.

V usage is TRBV11-1 and J usage is TRBJ2-2; D is possibly TRBD1 (6 bases). The CDR3 extends over 14 amino acids. The ends were cut back, 5 bases at V and 5 bases at J, with 12 bases in the middle. The germline V gene encodes CDR1 SGHAT and CDR2 FQDESV (reference sequence). CDR3 nucleotides: TGTGCCAGCAGCCAGATAGGGGGAACCGGGGAGCTGTTTTTT. Its protein product is CASSQIGGTGELFF.

This chain uses TRBV20-1 with TRBJ2-2; no clear D. The CDR3 consists of 11 residues. V shed 6 bases and J shed 1 base, with 3 bases lying between them. Germline-derived CDR1 and CDR2 are DFQATT and SNEGSKA (reference sequence). The CDR3 DNA follows: TGCAGTGCCAAGAACACCGGGGAGCTGTTTTTT. Translated, it gives CSAKNTGELFF.

The chain has TRBV10-3 and TRBJ2-1, with 7 bases fitting TRBD1. V dropped 7 bases and J dropped 5; count of bases not matched to a gene: 11. In germline, CDR1 is ENHRY, CDR2 SYGVKD. This CDR3 region has 15 residues. CDR3 coding DNA: TGTGCCATCAATACCCCGGGACAGCTGAACAATGAGCAGTTCTTC. Encoded protein: CAINTPGQLNNEQFF.

The chain is built from TRBV16 and TRBJ2-7, with 10 nucleotides matching TRBD1. Germline assignment: CDR1 KGHSY and CDR2 FQNENV. The CDR3 length is 15 residues. V was pared by 1 base and J by 6 bases, with 6 bases of the junction left unmatched. CDR3 in DNA: TGTGCCAGCAGCCAATTAGGGACAGGGGAGGCCGAGCAGTACTTC. It translates to CASSQLGTGEAEQYF.

The chain employs TRBV5-1 and TRBJ2-1, with TRBD2 matching 7 bases. Trimming cost V 0 bases and J 4 bases; bases outside gene matches: 7. CDR1 and CDR2 (germline): SGHRS, YFSETQ. The CDR3 extends over 16 amino acids. The DNA of the CDR3 is TGCGCCAGCAGCTTGGAGCCTAGCGGATCATACAATGAGCAGTTCTTC. Its translation is CASSLEPSGSYNEQFF.

The chain couples TRBV9 to TRBJ2-3; the match to TRBD1 covers 7 bases. This CDR3 contains 14 residues. Germline values: CDR1 SGDLS, CDR2 YYNGEE. J was trimmed by 2 bases and V by 7 bases; bases with no gene match: 7. In DNA, the CDR3 is TGTGCCAGCGGGAACAGGGGCCTCACAGATACGCAGTATTTT. Its protein product is CASGNRGLTDTQYF. The full variable domain, completed using reference TRBV9 and TRBJ2-3, is DSGVTQTPKHLITATGQRVTLRCSPRSGDLSVYWYQQSLDQGLQFLIQYYNGEERAKGNILERFSAQQFPDLHSELNLSSLELGDSALYFCASGNRGLTDTQYFGPGTRLTVL.